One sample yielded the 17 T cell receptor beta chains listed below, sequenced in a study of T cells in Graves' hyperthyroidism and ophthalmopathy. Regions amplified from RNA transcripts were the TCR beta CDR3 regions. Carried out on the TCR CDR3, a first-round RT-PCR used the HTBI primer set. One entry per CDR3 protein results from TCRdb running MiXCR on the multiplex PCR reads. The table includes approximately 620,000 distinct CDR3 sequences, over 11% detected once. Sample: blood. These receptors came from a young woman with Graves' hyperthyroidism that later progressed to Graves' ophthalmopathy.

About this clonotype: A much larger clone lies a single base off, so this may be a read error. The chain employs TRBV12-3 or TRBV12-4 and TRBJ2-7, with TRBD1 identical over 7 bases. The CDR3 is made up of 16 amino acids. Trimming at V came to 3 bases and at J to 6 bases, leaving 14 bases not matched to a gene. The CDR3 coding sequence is TGTGCCAGCAGTTTCGTTCCGGGACAGCTCATCTGCGAGCAGTACTTC. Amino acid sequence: CASSFVPGQLICEQYF.

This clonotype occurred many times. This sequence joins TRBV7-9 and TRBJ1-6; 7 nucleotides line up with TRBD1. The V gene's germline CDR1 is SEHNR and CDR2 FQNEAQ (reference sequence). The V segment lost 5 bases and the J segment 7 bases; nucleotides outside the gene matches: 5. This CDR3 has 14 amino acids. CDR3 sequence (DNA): TGTGCCAGCAGCCGGGGACAGAAGAATTCACCCCTCCACTTT. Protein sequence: CASSRGQKNSPLHF.

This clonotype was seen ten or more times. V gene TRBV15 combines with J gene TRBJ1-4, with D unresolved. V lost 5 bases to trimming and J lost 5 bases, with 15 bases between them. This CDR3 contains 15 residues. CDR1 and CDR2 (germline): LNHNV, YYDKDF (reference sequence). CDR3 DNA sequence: TGTGCCACCAGCCTCGTTTTGACCGGGAATGAAAAACTGTTTTTT. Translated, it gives CATSLVLTGNEKLFF.

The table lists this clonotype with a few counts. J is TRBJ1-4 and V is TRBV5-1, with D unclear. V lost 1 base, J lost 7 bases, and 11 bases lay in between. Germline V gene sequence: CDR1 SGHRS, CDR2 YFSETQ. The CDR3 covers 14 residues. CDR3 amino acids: CASSLSGLGEKLFF. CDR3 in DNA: TGCGCCAGCAGCTTGAGTGGACTTGGTGAAAAACTGTTTTTT. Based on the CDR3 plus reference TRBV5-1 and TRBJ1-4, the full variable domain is KAGVTQTPRYLIKTRGQQVTLSCSPISGHRSVSWYQQTPGQGLQFLFEYFSETQRNKGNFPGRFSGRQFSNSRSEMNVSTLELGDSALYLCASSLSGLGEKLFFGSGTQLSVL.

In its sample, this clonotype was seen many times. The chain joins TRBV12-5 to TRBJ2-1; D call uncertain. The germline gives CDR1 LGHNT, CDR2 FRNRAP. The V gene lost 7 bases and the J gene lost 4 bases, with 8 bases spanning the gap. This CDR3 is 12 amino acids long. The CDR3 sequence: CASADAYNEQFF. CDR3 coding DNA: TGTGCTAGTGCGGACGCTTACAATGAGCAGTTCTTC.

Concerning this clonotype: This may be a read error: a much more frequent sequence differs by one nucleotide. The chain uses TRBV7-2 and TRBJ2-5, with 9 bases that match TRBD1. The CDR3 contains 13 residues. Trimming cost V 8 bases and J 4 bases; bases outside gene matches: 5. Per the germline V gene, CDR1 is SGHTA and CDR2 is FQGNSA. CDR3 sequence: CASGSGQGETQYF. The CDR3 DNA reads TGTGCCAGCGGCTCGGGACAGGGAGAGACCCAGTACTTC. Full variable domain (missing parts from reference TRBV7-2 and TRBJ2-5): GAGVSQSPSNKVTEKGKDVELRCDPISGHTALYWYRQSLGQGLEFLIYFQGNSAPDKSGLPSDRFSAERTGGSVSTLTIQRTQQEDSAVYLCASGSGQGETQYFGPGTRLLVL.

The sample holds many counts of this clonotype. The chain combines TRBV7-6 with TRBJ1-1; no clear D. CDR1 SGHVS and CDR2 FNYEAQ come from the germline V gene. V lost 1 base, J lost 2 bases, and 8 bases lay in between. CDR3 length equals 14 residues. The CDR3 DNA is TGTGCCAGCAGCTTAGGCCCAGGTAACACTGAAGCTTTCTTT. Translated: CASSLGPGNTEAFF.

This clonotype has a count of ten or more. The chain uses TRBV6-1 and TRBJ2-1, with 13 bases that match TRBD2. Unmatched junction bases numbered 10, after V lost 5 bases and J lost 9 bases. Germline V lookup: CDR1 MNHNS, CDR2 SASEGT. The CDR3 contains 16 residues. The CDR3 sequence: CASSRTSGRVGSEQFF. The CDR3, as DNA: TGTGCCAGCAGTCGTACTAGCGGGAGGGTCGGCAGTGAGCAGTTCTTC.

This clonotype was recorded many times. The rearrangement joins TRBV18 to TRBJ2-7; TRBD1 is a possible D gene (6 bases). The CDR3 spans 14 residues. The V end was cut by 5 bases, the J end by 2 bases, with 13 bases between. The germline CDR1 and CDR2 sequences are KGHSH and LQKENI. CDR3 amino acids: CASSSRQATYEQYF. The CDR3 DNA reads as TGTGCCAGCTCATCCAGACAGGCGACCTACGAGCAGTACTTC. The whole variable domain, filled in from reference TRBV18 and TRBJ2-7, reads NAGVMQNPRHLVRRRGQEARLRCSPMKGHSHVYWYRQLPEEGLKFMVYLQKENIIDESGMPKERFSAEFPKEGPSILRIQQVVRGDSAAYFCASSSRQATYEQYFGPGTRLTVT.

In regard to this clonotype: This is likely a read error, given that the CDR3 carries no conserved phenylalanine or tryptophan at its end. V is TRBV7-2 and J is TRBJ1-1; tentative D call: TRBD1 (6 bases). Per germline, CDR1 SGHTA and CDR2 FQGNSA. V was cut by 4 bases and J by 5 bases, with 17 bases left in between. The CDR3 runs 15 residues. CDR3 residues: CASSSGEGVWTEAFL. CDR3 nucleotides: TGTGCCAGCAGCTCAGGGGAGGGAGTGTGGACTGAAGCTTTCCTT.

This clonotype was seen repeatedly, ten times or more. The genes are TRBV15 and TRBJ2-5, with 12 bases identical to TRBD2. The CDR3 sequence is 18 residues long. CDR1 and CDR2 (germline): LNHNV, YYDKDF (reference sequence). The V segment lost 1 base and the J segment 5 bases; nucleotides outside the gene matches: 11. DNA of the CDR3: TGTGCCACCAGCAGAGCCTCCCGACTAGCGGGAGCCCGGGAGACCCAGTACTTC. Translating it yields CATSRASRLAGARETQYF.

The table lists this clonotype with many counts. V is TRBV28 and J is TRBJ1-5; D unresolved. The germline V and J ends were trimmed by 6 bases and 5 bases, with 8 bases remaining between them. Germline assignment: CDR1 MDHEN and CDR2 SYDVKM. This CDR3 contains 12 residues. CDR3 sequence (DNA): TGTGCCAGCAGCCACTCCGATCAGCCCCAGCATTTT. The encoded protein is CASSHSDQPQHF.

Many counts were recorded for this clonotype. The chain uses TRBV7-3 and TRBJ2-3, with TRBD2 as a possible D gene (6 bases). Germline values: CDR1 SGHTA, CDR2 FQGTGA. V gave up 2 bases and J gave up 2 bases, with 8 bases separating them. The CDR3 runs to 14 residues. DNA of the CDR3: TGTGCCAGCAGCTTAGGGGGGAACACAGATACGCAGTATTTT. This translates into CASSLGGNTDTQYF.

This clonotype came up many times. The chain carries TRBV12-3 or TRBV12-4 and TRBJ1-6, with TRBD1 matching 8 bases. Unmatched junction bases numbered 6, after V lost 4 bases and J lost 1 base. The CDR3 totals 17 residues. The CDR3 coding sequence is TGTGCCAGCAGTTACGGACAGGGAGGTTCCTATAATTCACCCCTCCACTTT. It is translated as CASSYGQGGSYNSPLHF.

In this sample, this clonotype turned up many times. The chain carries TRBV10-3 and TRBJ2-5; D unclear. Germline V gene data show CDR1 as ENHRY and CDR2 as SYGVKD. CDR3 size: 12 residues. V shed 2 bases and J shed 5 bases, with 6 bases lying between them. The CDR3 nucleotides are TGTGCCATCAGTGAGGGACCTGAGACCCAGTACTTC. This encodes CAISEGPETQYF.

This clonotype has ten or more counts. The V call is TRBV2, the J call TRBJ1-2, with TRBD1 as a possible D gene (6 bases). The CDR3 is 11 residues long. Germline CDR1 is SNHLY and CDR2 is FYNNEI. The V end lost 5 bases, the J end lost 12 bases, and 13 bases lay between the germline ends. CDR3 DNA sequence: TGTGCCAGCAGTCCGGACAGAATTCACACCTTC. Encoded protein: CASSPDRIHTF.

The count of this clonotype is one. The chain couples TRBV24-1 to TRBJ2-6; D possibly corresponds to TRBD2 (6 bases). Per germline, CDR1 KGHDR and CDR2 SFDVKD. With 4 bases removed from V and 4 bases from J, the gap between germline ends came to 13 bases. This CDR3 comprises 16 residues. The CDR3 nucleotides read TGTGCCACCAGTGACATCGGAGGGCCCGGGGCCAACGTCCTGACTTTC. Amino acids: CATSDIGGPGANVLTF.